One sample yielded the 20 T cell receptor beta chains listed below, sequenced in a study of T cells after yellow fever vaccination. TCRdb used MiXCR to reprocess the 5' RACE reads, holding one entry per CDR3 protein. The sample carries around 300,000 distinct CDR3 sequences, approximately 12% recorded once. Sample: CD4+ T cells sorted from PBMCs, taken 45 days after the yellow fever booster vaccination. These TCRs come from a young man who received the YFV17D yellow fever vaccine.

This clonotype has more than one count but fewer than ten. CDR3 amino acids: CASTTGETQYF. The DNA for the CDR3 is TGTGCCAGCACCACGGGAGAGACCCAGTACTTC. This rearrangement joins TRBV5-6 to TRBJ2-5; no firm D call. The CDR3 consists of 11 residues. V was shortened by 6 bases and J by 4 bases, with 7 bases between the two germline ends. Germline V gene sequence: CDR1 SGHDT, CDR2 YYEEEE.

This clonotype was detected a few times. The genes are TRBV29-1 and TRBJ2-1; TRBD2 aligns across 7 bases. The V gene end was trimmed by 5 bases and the J gene end by 4 bases; junction bases not matched to a gene: 8. This CDR3 contains 14 residues. CDR1 and CDR2 from the germline V gene are SQVTM and ANQGSEA. The CDR3 region is CSVRSGIDYNEQFF. CDR3 DNA: TGCAGCGTTCGAAGCGGGATAGATTACAATGAGCAGTTCTTC.

This clonotype was counted only a few times. V usage is TRBV10-3 and J usage is TRBJ2-7; D remains unclear. Germline values: CDR1 ENHRY, CDR2 SYGVKD. V gave up 2 bases and J gave up 2 bases, with 4 bases separating them. There are 12 residues in the CDR3. Written as DNA, the CDR3 is TGTGCCATCAGTGAGACCCCCTACGAGCAGTACTTC. Protein sequence: CAISETPYEQYF.

This clonotype occurred a few times. The J gene is TRBJ2-7, the V gene TRBV6-6; no firm D call. There are 12 residues in the CDR3. Trimming pared 0 bases from V and 6 bases from J, leaving 6 bases between. The germline gives CDR1 MNHNY, CDR2 SVGAGI (reference sequence). This CDR3 is CASSYSPGEQYF. CDR3 DNA: TGTGCCAGCAGTTACTCGCCTGGCGAGCAGTACTTC.

This clonotype has just a few counts. The chain recombines TRBV5-6 with TRBJ2-3, with D maybe TRBD2 (6 bases). Trimming cost V 2 bases and J 0 bases, with 10 bases left between them. This CDR3 is built from 15 residues. Germline CDR1 SGHDT, CDR2 YYEEEE. The CDR3 protein is CASSFKAGSTDTQYF. The DNA for the CDR3 is TGTGCCAGCAGCTTTAAGGCGGGGAGCACAGATACGCAGTATTTT.

J is TRBJ1-1 and V is TRBV3-1, with D perhaps matching TRBD1 (6 bases). The CDR3 sequence is 16 residues long. Germline V CDR1 and CDR2: LGHDT, YNNKEL (reference sequence). Trimming took off 1 base at V and 7 bases at J, with 19 bases between the two ends. CDR3 bases: TGTGCCAGCAGCCAAGTCAAGACAGGTCGCCGAGGTGAAGCTTTCTTT. Protein sequence: CASSQVKTGRRGEAFF.

The chain carries TRBV20-1 and TRBJ1-6; D gene uncertain. Trimming took off 1 base at V and 0 bases at J, with 13 bases between the two ends. This CDR3 has 17 amino acids. Germline V lookup: CDR1 DFQATT, CDR2 SNEGSKA (reference sequence). In DNA form, the CDR3 reads TGCAGTGCTAGAGCAGGCTACAGTGGCTCCTATAATTCACCCCTCCACTTT. It codes for CSARAGYSGSYNSPLHF.

This clonotype was observed a handful of times. The chain joins TRBV21-1 to TRBJ2-7; the listed D gene, TRBD1, was not tested against the DNA. TRBV21-1 is flagged as a pseudogene. The CDR3 spans 16 residues. CDR3 bases: TGTGCCAGCCAATACTACCGGGACATATACTCCTACGAGCAGTACTTC. Translated, it gives CASQYYRDIYSYEQYF.

The genes are TRBV29-1 and TRBJ2-5; D gene unclear. CDR1 is SQVTM and CDR2 is ANQGSEA in the germline V gene. The CDR3 runs 12 residues. V was pared by 4 bases and J by 2 bases, with 8 bases between. Here the CDR3 reads CSVVQGQETQYF. The CDR3 DNA follows: TGCAGCGTTGTGCAAGGGCAAGAGACCCAGTACTTC.

This clonotype was seen more than once but under ten times. V gene TRBV7-2 combines with J gene TRBJ2-5; no reliable D call. Looked up from germline, CDR1 is SGHTA and CDR2 is FQGNSA. Trimming cost V 1 base and J 1 base, with 13 bases left between them. The CDR3 contains 16 residues. CDR3 sequence: CASSLGASHRQETQYF. Here the CDR3 DNA reads TGTGCCAGCAGCTTAGGCGCCAGTCACCGCCAAGAGACCCAGTACTTC.

This clonotype has only a few counts. The rearrangement uses TRBV10-1 and TRBJ2-3; D gene ambiguous. CDR1 and CDR2 (germline): WNHNN, SYGVQD (reference sequence). The CDR3 length is 14 residues. V was shortened by 5 bases and J by 6 bases, with 15 bases between the two germline ends. DNA for the CDR3: TGCGCCAGCAGTCCCACCTTTCTACGGGATACGCAGTATTTT. It yields the protein CASSPTFLRDTQYF.

This chain uses TRBV12-3 or TRBV12-4 with TRBJ2-2, with 9 positions matching TRBD2. The CDR3 runs to 16 residues. The junction had 3 bases not matched to a gene; V was cut back by 3 bases and J by 1 base. CDR3 nucleotide sequence: TGTGCCAGCAGTTTTAGCGGGAGCCTGAACACCGGGGAGCTGTTTTTT. Protein sequence: CASSFSGSLNTGELFF.

In its sample, this clonotype was seen a few times. The chain has TRBV11-2 and TRBJ2-6; D perhaps matches TRBD1 (6 bases). CDR3 length: 18 amino acids. Germline V CDR1 and CDR2: SGHAT, FQNNGV. The V end lost 3 bases, the J end lost 0 bases, and 15 bases lay between the germline ends. CDR3 sequence reads: CASSFQGRPLSGANVLTF. CDR3 DNA: TGTGCCAGCAGCTTCCAGGGGCGTCCGCTCTCTGGGGCCAACGTCCTGACTTTC.

This clonotype was observed a few times. V and J are TRBV20-1 and TRBJ1-6; D perhaps matches TRBD1 (6 bases). CDR1 is DFQATT, CDR2 SNEGSKA, per germline (reference sequence). CDR3 length: 15 residues. V dropped 6 bases and J dropped 13 bases, with 25 bases sitting between them. The CDR3 here is CSAPFQGRLPVPLHF. As DNA, the CDR3 is TGCAGTGCCCCGTTCCAGGGGCGTCTTCCGGTGCCCCTCCACTTT.

The gene calls are TRBV5-8 and TRBJ2-7, with D uncertain. The CDR3 runs 15 residues. Per germline, CDR1 SGHTS and CDR2 YDEGEE. The V end was cut by 4 bases, the J end by 2 bases, with 16 bases between. The CDR3: CASSPAIHGPYEQYF. DNA for the CDR3: TGTGCCAGCAGCCCCGCTATCCACGGACCCTACGAGCAGTACTTC.

This clonotype turned up a few times. The chain is built from TRBV15 and TRBJ2-1; a weak D match, TRBD1 (5 bases). The CDR3 runs 15 residues. Germline CDR1 LNHNV, CDR2 YYDKDF (reference sequence). With 3 bases removed from V and 5 bases from J, the gap between germline ends came to 14 bases. The CDR3 sequence is CATSSGHLLDNEQFF. The CDR3 DNA reads as TGTGCCACCAGCAGCGGACACCTACTCGACAATGAGCAGTTCTTC.

The chain combines TRBV12-3 or TRBV12-4 with TRBJ2-1; no reliable D call. This CDR3 contains 12 residues. V lost 4 bases, J lost 12 bases, and 13 bases lay in between. CDR3 nucleotide sequence: TGTGCCAGCAGTTCCCCCCCCGGATGGCAGTTCTTC. Its translation: CASSSPPGWQFF.

This clonotype was counted between two and nine times. The V gene is TRBV20-1, the J gene TRBJ2-1; D might be TRBD2 (6 bases). CDR1 is DFQATT and CDR2 is SNEGSKA in the germline V gene (reference sequence). The CDR3 loop spans 16 amino acids. V was trimmed by 0 bases and J by 3 bases, leaving 15 bases between them. The CDR3 loop is CSARDSGGKHYNEQFF. In DNA, the CDR3 is TGCAGTGCTAGAGATTCTGGCGGGAAGCACTACAATGAGCAGTTCTTC.

This clonotype was seen only a few times. Written as DNA, the CDR3 is TGTGCCAGCAGCCTATCGGGAGGGAGCTCTGGGGCCAACGTCCTGACTTTC. Protein: CASSLSGGSSGANVLTF. The rearrangement links TRBV7-2 to TRBJ2-6, with 8 positions matching TRBD2. The CDR3 sequence is 17 residues long. Germline CDR1 SGHTA, CDR2 FQGNSA. V trimming: 5 bases; J trimming: 0 bases; junction bases outside the gene matches: 6.

This clonotype showed up just a few times. The chain carries TRBV6-2 or TRBV6-3 and TRBJ2-7, with 9 bases matching TRBD2. The CDR3 has 15 amino acids. V shed 5 bases, J shed 0 bases, and the junction held 5 bases outside the gene matches. CDR1 is MNHEY and CDR2 is SVGEGT in the germline V gene. The chain's CDR3 is CASSKGLASSYEQYF. DNA of the CDR3: TGTGCCAGCAGTAAAGGACTAGCGAGCTCCTACGAGCAGTACTTC.